This TCR beta chain was documented in a study of cytomegalovirus exposure and HLA in healthy donors (dated by TCRdb to 2016 to 2017). About the study as a whole: In an earlier analysis of approximately 640 of the donors, 276 Gb of sequence data and roughly 100 million unique TCR beta sequences from some 170 million T cells were reported. High-throughput TCR immunosequencing, statistical association of individual TCRs with disease status, and machine learning were combined to predict cytomegalovirus infection status. Donor age, sex, ethnicity and CMV serostatus were compiled together with the repertoire data. In an earlier analysis of roughly 580 of the donors, high-throughput TCR beta sequencing was used to judge whether each TCR beta V gene segment behaved as functional or pseudogenic. The number of typed donors differed by locus: about 620-640 for A, B, C, DRB1 and DQB1; 522 for DQA1; 600 to 610 for DPA1; and approximately 450 for DPB1. In a later analysis, previously published TCR beta repertoires from several hundred donors were re-analyzed and high-resolution HLA genotyping was added so that TCR occurrence patterns could be studied. The genetic ancestry cluster associated with self-reported Caucasian donors included over 65% of the approximately 400 genotyped donors. Several DR-DQ haplotypes were handled as single units for association and clustering, since linkage in the cohort was strong. Rather than using new phenotypic data, the later analysis identified candidate immune exposures from TCR beta sequences and from how often those sequences occurred across donors. The study used immunosequencing to profile the T cell repertoires of approximately 690 subjects and linked those repertoires to cytomegalovirus serostatus. Every repertoire in the discovery cohort had been generated on one and the same sequencing platform. The aim of the study was to test whether cataloging public T cell receptors could identify signatures of past pathogen exposure. Along with the approximately 650-subject first cohort, a separate validation cohort of around 120 different subjects was used. An early release that covered roughly 600 HLA-typed donors contained approximately 290 gigabases of sequencing data and 75 million to 100 million unique TCR sequences. Both class I and class II loci were covered by HLA typing, at four-digit resolution. Across some 400 genotyped donors of the cohort, an average of approximately 220,000 unique TCR beta nucleotide sequences per donor were sequenced, and 15% to 20% of those sequences were non-productive. A later genetic analysis used genome-wide SNP genotypes for about 55% of the 666 donors, treating that subset as a discovery cohort.

As regards this clone: No antigen is known for it. Per-base qualities were not stored, and no clone one base away is much larger.

The cohort comprised fewer than 700 healthy bone marrow donors. At the time of sampling, every cohort member was nominally healthy, though immune exposures that went unrecorded were likely present. The donor tested CMV seronegative and was one of the 352 seronegative cohort members. Each donor provided a peripheral blood sample, and peripheral blood mononuclear cells were used for TCR beta sequencing. Genomic DNA extraction from the blood cell samples was performed with the Qiagen DNeasy Blood Extraction Kit. Library preparation employed the immunoSEQ multiplex PCR assay. For the multiplex PCR, a mixture combining 60 forward primers for TCR Vbeta segments and 13 reverse primers for TCR Jbeta segments was used. Amplification of the CDR3 region of rearranged TCR beta genes was performed with a multiplex PCR assay on genomic DNA. The Illumina HiSeq System was used to sequence the amplified TCR beta libraries as 87-base-pair reads. The original methods were these. In a later analysis, tens of millions of unique TCR beta chains were counted across the approximately 670 repertoires, and roughly 11 million of these chains were shared by at least two donors. Raw reads were error-corrected and collapsed into unique sequences by a nearest-neighbor algorithm in which closely related sequences were merged to remove PCR and sequencing errors. To assign V, D and J gene segments, CDR3 sequences were aligned to IMGT reference sequences. For a sequence to be retained, a match of at least six nucleotides to both a V gene segment and a J gene segment was required. Rearrangements were classified as productive when the CDR3 lacked stop codons and remained in frame with V and J, and all other rearrangements were classified as non-productive. CDR3 was defined according to IMGT convention as the region running from the second conserved V-encoded cysteine to the conserved J-encoded phenylalanine. The earlier analysis of a few hundred of the donors excluded sequences that lacked an unambiguous match to a single V gene segment. An earlier analysis of 450 to 650 of the donors called V segments functional above 56.7% productive rearrangements and segregating when the between-donor standard deviation exceeded 5%. To diagnose cytomegalovirus status from the catalog of TCR beta chain sequences, a statistical classification framework was built. V and J gene assignment, in a later analysis, came from comparing TCR nucleotide sequences with IMGT/GENE-DB human TR gene sequences. A later analysis assigned CDR3 sequences and most-parsimonious VDJ recombination scenarios with the TCRdist pipeline. In a later analysis, every TCR beta chain was defined by the combination of its CDR3 amino acid sequence and its V-gene family, and reads without a unique V-gene family were dropped. In a later analysis, around 650 highly shared, low-generation-probability nucleotide sequences were removed to address suspected cross-contamination and a sequencing artifact. A later analysis calculated a clonal expansion index for each public chain from normalized within-repertoire ranks of inferred template counts. In a later analysis, generation probabilities were computed using a VDJ recombination model fitted to out-of-frame rearrangements, and the results were checked against IGoR. Hypergeometric tests were used in a later analysis to score TCR-TCR, TCR-HLA and TCR-CMV co-occurrence, with a repertoire-size bias correction applied to the TCR pairs. A later analysis estimated false discovery rates by permuting HLA or CMV assignments 20 times. A later analysis grouped co-occurring TCRs with DBSCAN, adding TCRdist sequence similarity when clustering within HLA-allele-positive subsets. For co-occurrence clustering, repertoires with fewer than 30,000 or more than 120,000 public chains were excluded, along with 5 or 6 repertoires with anomalous nucleotide sharing. TCRdb re-hosts the immuneACCESS table, in-frame sequences only. Its copies lack some clones; in the studies checked, an unresolved V gene accounts for under half of them, and the cause for the rest is not known. V, J and clone size are taken as reported in that table, and D and trimming were inferred from the DNA itself. The sample data list some 180,000 clones, and about 82% of these were observed just once. The ten largest clonotypes hold about 1.9% of the sample.

Including the terminal cysteine and phenylalanine, the CDR3 comprises 17 residues. Just the 51-base CDR3 DNA is kept, in frame starting at base 1. The germline V gene sets CDR1 to SGHTS and CDR2 to YDEGEE. V lost 3 bases and J lost 1 base; the stretch between them is 18 bases long. Points the paper makes about the study in general: Specific HLA alleles were associated with some 15,000 TCR beta sequences at a false discovery rate of 0.05 in a later analysis. This cohort had only TCR beta chains sequenced, and the lack of alpha or paired-chain data limited which features could be detected. A later analysis reported that several top co-occurrence clusters appeared linked to parvovirus B19, influenza, CMV and Epstein-Barr virus. A later genetic analysis reported fewer N-insertions in productive TCRs among donors in an Asian-associated ancestry cluster than the roughly 700-donor mean. According to a later analysis, most CMV-associated TCR beta chains appeared to be HLA-restricted, and the HLA associations seemed to be driven largely by CMV exposure. Approximately 18 rarely observed V segments, including chromosome 9 orphons, were excluded from the earlier analysis of several hundred of the donors because counts were too low. Immune exposure information for the cohort was limited to CMV serostatus. The classifier was reported to diagnose cytomegalovirus status with high specificity and sensitivity in both the original and validation cohorts. In an earlier analysis of approximately 600 of the donors, most TCR beta V segments were observed in productive rearrangements about 90% or about 30% of the time, broadly matching IMGT annotations. Because some donors lacked HLA typing at each locus, the association tests relied only on the typed subset. According to the authors, the approach could potentially be generalized to other disease states and immunological phenotypes. Linkage disequilibrium might explain the correlated functional status among segregating V segments, but an unknown experimental factor could not be ruled out. A further reported finding was that TCR beta sequences accurately predicted the HLA-A and HLA-B alleles for most subjects in the first cohort. In a later analysis, the rate of TCR association differed among HLA loci, with DRB1 alleles having the most associated TCRs and HLA-C alleles having the fewest. In the study, approximately 160 TCR beta chains were listed as associated with cytomegalovirus. In vitro tests confirmed that a few of the cytomegalovirus-associated TCR beta chains recognize cytomegalovirus antigens. Most TCR sequences were seen in very few donors, while some public TCRs were found in many individuals. Presence/absence analyses assumed roughly uniform sequencing depth across donors, an assumption that may not hold. Because the 87-base-pair reads could not distinguish some IMGT-functional V segments, including TRBV6-2 and TRBV6-3, those segments were excluded. An association between a missense DCLRE1C variant and V-gene and J-gene trimming of TCR beta chains was found in a later genetic analysis and replicated in an independent cohort. When HLA alleles, especially DR and DQ, strongly co-occurred, attributing TCR associations to individual alleles was difficult. A cluster of highly shared sequence variants was judged likely to be a technical artifact of the sequencing pipeline. In a later analysis, HLA-associated TCR beta chains were found to be more clonally expanded and to have lower generation probabilities than equally common non-associated chains.

The chain was built from TRBV5-8 and TRBJ2-3; 5 matching bases give a weak D call of TRBD2. This clonotype originated in a woman in her twenties or thirties in good health and CMV-seronegative. What was sequenced was PBMCs. The DNA sequence is given as TGTGCCAGCAGCTCCGCCTTTGAGGTGGGAGGCACAGATACGCAGTATTTT. Translated, it reads CASSSAFEVGGTDTQYF.